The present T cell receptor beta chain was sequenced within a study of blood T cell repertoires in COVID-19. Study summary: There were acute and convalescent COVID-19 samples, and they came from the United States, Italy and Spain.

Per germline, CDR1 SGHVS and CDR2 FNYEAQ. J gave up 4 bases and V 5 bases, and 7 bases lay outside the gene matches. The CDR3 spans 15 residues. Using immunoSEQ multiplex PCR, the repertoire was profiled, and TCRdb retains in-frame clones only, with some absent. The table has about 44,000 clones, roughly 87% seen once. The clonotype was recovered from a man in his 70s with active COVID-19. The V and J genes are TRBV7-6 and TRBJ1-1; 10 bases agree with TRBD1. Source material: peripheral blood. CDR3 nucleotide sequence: TGTGCCAGCAGCCAAGACAGGGGGCAGGGCACTGAAGCTTTCTTT. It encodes CASSQDRGQGTEAFF.